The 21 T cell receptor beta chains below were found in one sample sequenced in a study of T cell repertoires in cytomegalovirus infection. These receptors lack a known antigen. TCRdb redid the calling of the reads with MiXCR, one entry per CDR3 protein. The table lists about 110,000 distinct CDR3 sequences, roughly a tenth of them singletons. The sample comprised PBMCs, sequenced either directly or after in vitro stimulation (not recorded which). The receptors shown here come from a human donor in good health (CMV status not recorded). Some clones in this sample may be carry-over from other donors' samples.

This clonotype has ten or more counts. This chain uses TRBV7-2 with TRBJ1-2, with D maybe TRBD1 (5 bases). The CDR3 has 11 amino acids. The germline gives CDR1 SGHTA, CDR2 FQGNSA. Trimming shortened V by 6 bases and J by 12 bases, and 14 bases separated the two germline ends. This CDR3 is CASRNIIGDTF. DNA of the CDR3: TGTGCCAGCAGAAATATAATAGGGGACACCTTC. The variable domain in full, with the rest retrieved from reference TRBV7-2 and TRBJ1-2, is GAGVSQSPSNKVTEKGKDVELRCDPISGHTALYWYRQSLGQGLEFLIYFQGNSAPDKSGLPSDRFSAERTGGSVSTLTIQRTQQEDSAVYLCASRNIIGDTFGSGTRLTVV.

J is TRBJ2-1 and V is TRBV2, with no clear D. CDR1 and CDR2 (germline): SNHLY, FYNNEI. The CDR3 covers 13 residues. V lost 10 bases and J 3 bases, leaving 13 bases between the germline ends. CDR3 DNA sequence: TGTGCCACCGCGGCGGAGCGCTACAATGAGCAGTTCTTC. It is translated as CATAAERYNEQFF.

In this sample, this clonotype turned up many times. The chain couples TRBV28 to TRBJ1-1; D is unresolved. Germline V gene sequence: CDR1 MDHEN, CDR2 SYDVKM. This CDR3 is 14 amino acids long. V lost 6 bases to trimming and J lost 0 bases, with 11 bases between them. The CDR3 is CASSSPGLNTEAFF. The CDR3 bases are TGTGCCAGCAGCTCCCCAGGCTTGAACACTGAAGCTTTCTTT.

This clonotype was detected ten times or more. The CDR3 sequence is CASTTRIALDYTF. In nucleotides, the CDR3 is TGTGCCAGCACCACCAGGATTGCGCTTGACTACACCTTC. The chain carries TRBV7-2 and TRBJ1-2, with D uncertain. Germline assignment: CDR1 SGHTA and CDR2 FQGNSA. Trimming cost V 7 bases and J 10 bases, with 19 bases left between them. The CDR3 runs to 13 residues.

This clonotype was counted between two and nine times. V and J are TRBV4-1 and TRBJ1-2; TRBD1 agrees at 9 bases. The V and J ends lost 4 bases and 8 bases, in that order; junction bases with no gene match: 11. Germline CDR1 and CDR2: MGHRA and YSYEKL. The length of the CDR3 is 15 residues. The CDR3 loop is CASSPTLTGGQGYTF. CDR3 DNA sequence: TGCGCCAGCAGCCCTACCCTTACAGGGGGCCAAGGCTACACCTTC.

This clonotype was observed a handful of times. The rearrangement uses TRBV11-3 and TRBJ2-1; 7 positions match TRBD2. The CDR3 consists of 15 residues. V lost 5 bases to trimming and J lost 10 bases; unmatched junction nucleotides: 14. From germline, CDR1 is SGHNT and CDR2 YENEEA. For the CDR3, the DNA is TGTGCCAGCAGCACGGGGAGGGCCTCCAGACGGGAGCAGTTCTTC. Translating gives CASSTGRASRREQFF. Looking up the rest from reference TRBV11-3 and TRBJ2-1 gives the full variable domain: EAGVVQSPRYKIIEKKQPVAFWCNPISGHNTLYWYLQNLGQGPELLIRYENEEAVDDSQLPKDRFSAERLKGVDSTLKIQPAELGDSAVYLCASSTGRASRREQFFGPGTRLTVL.

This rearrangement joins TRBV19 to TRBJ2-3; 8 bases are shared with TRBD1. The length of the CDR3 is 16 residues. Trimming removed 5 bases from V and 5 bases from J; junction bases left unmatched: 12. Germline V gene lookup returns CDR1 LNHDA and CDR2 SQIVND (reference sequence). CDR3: CASSDPRRGRVDTQYF. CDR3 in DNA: TGTGCCAGTAGTGACCCCCGCAGGGGGCGAGTAGATACGCAGTATTTT. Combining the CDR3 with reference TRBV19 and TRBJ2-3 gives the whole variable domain DGGITQSPKYLFRKEGQNVTLSCEQNLNHDAMYWYRQDPGQGLRLIYYSQIVNDFQKGDIAEGYSVSREKKESFPLTVTSAQKNPTAFYLCASSDPRRGRVDTQYFGPGTRLTVL.

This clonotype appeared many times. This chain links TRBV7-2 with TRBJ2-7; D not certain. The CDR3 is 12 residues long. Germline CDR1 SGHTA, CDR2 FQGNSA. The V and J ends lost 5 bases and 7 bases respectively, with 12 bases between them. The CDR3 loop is CASSQGPREQYF. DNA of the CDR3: TGTGCCAGCAGCCAAGGTCCGAGAGAGCAGTACTTC.

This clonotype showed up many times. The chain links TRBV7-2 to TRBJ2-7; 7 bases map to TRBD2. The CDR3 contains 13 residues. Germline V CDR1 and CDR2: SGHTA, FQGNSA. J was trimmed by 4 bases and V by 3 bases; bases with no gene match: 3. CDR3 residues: CASSFTGGYEQYV. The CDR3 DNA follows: TGTGCCAGCAGCTTCACCGGGGGGTACGAGCAGTACGTC.

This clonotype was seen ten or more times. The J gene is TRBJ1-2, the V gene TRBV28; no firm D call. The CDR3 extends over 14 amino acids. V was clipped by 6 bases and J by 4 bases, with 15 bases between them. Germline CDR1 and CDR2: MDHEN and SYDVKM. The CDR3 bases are TGTGCCAGCAGCCCCCCTGGGGTTGTCTATGGCTACACCTTC. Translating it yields CASSPPGVVYGYTF.

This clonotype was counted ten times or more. The CDR3 sequence: CASSDTGTSGLGEQYV. CDR3 in DNA: TGTGCCAGCAGCGACACCGGGACTAGCGGCCTAGGCGAGCAGTACGTC. This sequence joins TRBV7-9 and TRBJ2-7; 11 bases match TRBD2. The CDR3 spans 16 residues. V dropped 5 bases and J dropped 6; count of bases not matched to a gene: 12. Germline assignment: CDR1 SEHNR and CDR2 FQNEAQ (reference sequence).

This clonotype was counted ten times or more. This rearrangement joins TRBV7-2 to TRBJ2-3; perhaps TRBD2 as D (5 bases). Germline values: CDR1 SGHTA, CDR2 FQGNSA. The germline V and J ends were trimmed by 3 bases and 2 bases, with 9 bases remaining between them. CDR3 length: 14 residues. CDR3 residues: CASSLDSPTDTQYF. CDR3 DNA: TGTGCCAGCAGCTTGGACTCTCCCACAGATACGCAGTATTTT.

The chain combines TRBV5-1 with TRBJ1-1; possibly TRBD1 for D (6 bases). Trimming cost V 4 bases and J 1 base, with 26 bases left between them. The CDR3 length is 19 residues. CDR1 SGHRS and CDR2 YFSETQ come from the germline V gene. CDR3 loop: CASSRLLGTNPKTNTEAFF. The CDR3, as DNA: TGCGCCAGCAGCCGCCTTTTAGGGACAAACCCTAAAACGAACACTGAAGCTTTCTTT.

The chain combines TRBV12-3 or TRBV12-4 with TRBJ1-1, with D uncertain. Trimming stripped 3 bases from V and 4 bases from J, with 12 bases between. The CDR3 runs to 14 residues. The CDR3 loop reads CASSLAPWGTEAFF. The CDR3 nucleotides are TGTGCCAGCAGTTTGGCACCATGGGGCACTGAAGCTTTCTTT.

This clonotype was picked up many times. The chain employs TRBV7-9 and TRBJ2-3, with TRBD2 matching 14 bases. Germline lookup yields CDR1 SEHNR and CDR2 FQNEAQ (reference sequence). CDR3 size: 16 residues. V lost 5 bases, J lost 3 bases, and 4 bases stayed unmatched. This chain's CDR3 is CASSGRLAGGTDTQYF. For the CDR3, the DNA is TGTGCCAGCAGCGGACGACTAGCGGGAGGGACAGATACGCAGTATTTT. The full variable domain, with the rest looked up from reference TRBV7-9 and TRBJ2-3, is DTGVSQNPRHKITKRGQNVTFRCDPISEHNRLYWYRQTLGQGPEFLTYFQNEAQLEKSRLLSDRFSAERPKGSFSTLEIQRTEQGDSAMYLCASSGRLAGGTDTQYFGPGTRLTVL.

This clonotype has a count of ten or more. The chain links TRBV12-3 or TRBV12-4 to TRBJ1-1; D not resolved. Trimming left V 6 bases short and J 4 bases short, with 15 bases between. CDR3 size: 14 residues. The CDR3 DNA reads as TGTGCCAGCAGACTACAAGTGGGTGGCACTGAAGCTTTCTTT. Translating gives CASRLQVGGTEAFF.

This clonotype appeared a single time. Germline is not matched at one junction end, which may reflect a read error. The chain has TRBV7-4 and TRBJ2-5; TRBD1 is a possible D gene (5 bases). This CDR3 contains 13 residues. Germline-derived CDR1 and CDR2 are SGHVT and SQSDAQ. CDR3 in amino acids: CASSLGQQVTQYF. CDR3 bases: TGTGCCAGCAGCTTAGGACAGCAAGTGACCCAGTACTTC.

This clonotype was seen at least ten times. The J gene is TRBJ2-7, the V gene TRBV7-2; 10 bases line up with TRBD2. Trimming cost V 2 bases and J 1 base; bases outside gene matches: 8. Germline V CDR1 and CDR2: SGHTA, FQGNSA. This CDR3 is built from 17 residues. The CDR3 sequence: CASSLLTSGVLSYEQYF. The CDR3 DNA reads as TGTGCCAGCAGCTTATTAACTAGCGGGGTATTATCCTACGAGCAGTACTTC.

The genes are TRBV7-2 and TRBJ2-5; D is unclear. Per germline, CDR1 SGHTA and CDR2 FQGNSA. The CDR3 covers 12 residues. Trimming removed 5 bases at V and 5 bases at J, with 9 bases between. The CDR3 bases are TGTGCCAGCAGCAAACCTTGTGAGACCCAGTACTTC. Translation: CASSKPCETQYF.

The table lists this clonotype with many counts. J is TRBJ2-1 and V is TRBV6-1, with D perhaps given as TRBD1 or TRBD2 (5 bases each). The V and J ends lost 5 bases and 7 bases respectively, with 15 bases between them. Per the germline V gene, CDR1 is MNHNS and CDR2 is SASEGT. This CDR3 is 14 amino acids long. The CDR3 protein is CASSNRDRMNEQFF. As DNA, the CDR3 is TGTGCCAGCAGTAACCGGGACCGAATGAATGAGCAGTTCTTC.

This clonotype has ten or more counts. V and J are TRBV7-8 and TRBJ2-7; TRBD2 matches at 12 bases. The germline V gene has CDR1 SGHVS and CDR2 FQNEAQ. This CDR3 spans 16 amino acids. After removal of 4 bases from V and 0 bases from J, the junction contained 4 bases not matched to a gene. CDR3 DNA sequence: TGTGCCAGCAGCTACGGACTAGCGGGGAGCTCCTACGAGCAGTACTTC. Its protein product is CASSYGLAGSSYEQYF.